This T cell receptor beta chain was profiled in a study of T-cell reconstitution after alpha-beta-depleted transplantation in children. Between the trimmed V and J ends, which lost 2 bases and 5 bases, there was a span of 15 bases. The length of the CDR3 is 15 residues. Germline values: CDR1 MGHDK, CDR2 SYGVNS. Library preparation (for TCRbeta) was performed with unique molecular identifiers. Each CDR3 protein is one row after TCRdb ran MiXCR on the PCR reads. The sample lists about 400,000 distinct CDR3 sequences, around 15% seen once, with under 30% in the top ten. To note about this clonotype: Since a much larger clone is just one base distant, this may be a read error.

Sequences were derived from PBMCs, mostly from graft donor cells, sampled 360 days after TCRalphabeta/CD19-depleted stem cell transplant. The rearrangement links TRBV25-1 to TRBJ2-5; D is unresolved. This TCR derives from a boy under three years old who had a stem cell transplant for Wiskott-Aldrich syndrome, so the T cells may come from the graft donor. The CDR3 sequence: CASSEPRAFHETQYF. In nucleotides, the CDR3 is TGTGCCAGCAGTGAACCCCGGGCCTTCCATGAGACCCAGTACTTC.